One and the same sample provided the 24 T cell receptor beta chains below, sequenced in a study of blood T cells in healthy people across ages. With a J-beta primer mix and a sample-barcoded 5' primer, a second PCR ran about 6 to 11 cycles. Each CDR3 protein is one row after TCRdb ran MiXCR on the 5' RACE reads. Found here are 1.5 million to 2 million distinct CDR3 sequences, roughly 49% of them singletons; the top ten hold 2% to 2.5%. Sequencing used blood. The receptors stem from a woman between 40 and 55 years old in good health.

The chain employs TRBV7-8 and TRBJ2-3; weak D call: TRBD2 (6 bases). V was pared by 5 bases and J by 0 bases, with 12 bases between. Germline CDR1 is SGHVS and CDR2 is FQNEAQ. CDR3 size: 15 residues. The CDR3 sequence: CASSPEGRSTDTQYF. CDR3 in DNA: TGTGCCAGCAGCCCGGAGGGCCGGAGCACAGATACGCAGTATTTT.

This clonotype was detected only a few times. The rearrangement uses TRBV27 and TRBJ2-7; 13 bases are shared with TRBD2. The CDR3 runs to 16 residues. Germline V gene lookup returns CDR1 MNHEY and CDR2 SMNVEV (reference sequence). With V trimmed by 7 bases and J by 3 bases, 9 bases remained unmatched. CDR3: CASTNTGTSGVYEQYF. The CDR3 DNA is TGTGCCAGCACCAACACCGGGACTAGCGGGGTCTACGAGCAGTACTTC.

This clonotype was seen just once. For the CDR3, the DNA is TGTGCCAGCAGTGAAGAGGCGCGGCAGTCCGGGGCCAACGTCCTGACTTTC. This sequence encodes CASSEEARQSGANVLTF. The chain links TRBV6-1 to TRBJ2-6; no definite D call. The CDR3 is 17 amino acids. Germline V gene data show CDR1 as MNHNS and CDR2 as SASEGT. V was trimmed by 1 base and J by 4 bases, leaving 14 bases between them.

The gene calls are TRBV3-1 and TRBJ2-5, with D tentatively TRBD1 (6 bases). This CDR3 spans 14 amino acids. Germline loops: CDR1 LGHDT, CDR2 YNNKEL (reference sequence). V dropped 5 bases and J dropped 2 bases, with 12 bases sitting between them. In nucleotides, the CDR3 is TGTGCCAGCAGCTCTACAGGGCAACAAGAGACCCAGTACTTC. Protein: CASSSTGQQETQYF.

The chain has TRBV6-2 or TRBV6-3 and TRBJ2-1; D is undetermined. The germline V gene encodes CDR1 MNHEY and CDR2 SVGEGT. The CDR3 spans 17 residues. V lost 6 bases and J 0 bases, leaving 18 bases between the germline ends. The CDR3 spells CASRKRETRSSYNEQFF. The CDR3 nucleotides read TGTGCCAGCAGGAAACGAGAGACTCGAAGCTCCTACAATGAGCAGTTCTTC.

The V gene is TRBV11-2, the J gene TRBJ2-4; D is unresolved. The DNA end lines up better with TRBJ2-7; the J call may be wrong. Looked up from germline, CDR1 is SGHAT and CDR2 is FQNNGV. The CDR3 sequence is 12 residues long. The CDR3 region is CASSLVGFEQYF. In nucleotides, the CDR3 is TGTGCCAGCAGCTTAGTTGGTTTCGAGCAGTACTTC.

This clonotype was picked up a small number of times. The chain is built from TRBV28 and TRBJ2-1; D may match TRBD1 or TRBD2 (5 bases each). Trimming left V 5 bases short and J 0 bases short, with 8 bases between. CDR1 is MDHEN, CDR2 SYDVKM, per germline. The CDR3 is 14 residues long. The CDR3 DNA is TGTGCCAGCAGTGGGACCAACTCCTACAATGAGCAGTTCTTC. This gives the protein CASSGTNSYNEQFF.

The chain combines TRBV6-2 or TRBV6-3 with TRBJ2-6; 7 nucleotides agree with TRBD1. CDR1 and CDR2 from the germline V gene are MNHEY and SVGEGT. J gave up 2 bases and V 7 bases, and 8 bases lay outside the gene matches. The CDR3 is 16 amino acids. Here the CDR3 reads CASTEGGVPGANVLTF. In DNA, the CDR3 is TGTGCCAGCACCGAAGGGGGCGTGCCTGGGGCCAACGTCCTGACTTTC.

The gene calls are TRBV25-1 and TRBJ2-5, with 8 bases lining up with TRBD1. Germline trimming cut 0 bases from V and 2 bases from J; bases unmatched to any gene: 2. The CDR3 contains 15 residues. Germline V gene lookup returns CDR1 MGHDK and CDR2 SYGVNS. In DNA, the CDR3 is TGTGCCAGCAGTGAATACAGGGGGCAACAAGAGACCCAGTACTTC. Its translation: CASSEYRGQQETQYF.

The CDR3 region is CATHGGDQETQYF. The CDR3 DNA is TGTGCCACCCACGGGGGGGACCAAGAGACCCAGTACTTC. The chain uses TRBV15 and TRBJ2-5; 8 nucleotides match TRBD2. V lost 8 bases, J lost 0 bases, and 2 bases stayed unmatched. CDR1 and CDR2 from the germline V gene are LNHNV and YYDKDF (reference sequence). This CDR3 is built from 13 residues. Together with reference TRBV15 and TRBJ2-5, the CDR3 gives the full variable domain: DAMVIQNPRYQVTQFGKPVTLSCSQTLNHNVMYWYQQKSSQAPKLLFHYYDKDFNNEADTPDNFQSRRPNTSFCFLDIRSPGLGDTAMYLCATHGGDQETQYFGPGTRLLVL.

The rearrangement links TRBV7-2 to TRBJ1-6, with D perhaps matching TRBD1 (5 bases). The CDR3 covers 15 residues. CDR1 and CDR2 (germline): SGHTA, FQGNSA. Deletions cut 4 bases from V and 7 bases from J, with 14 bases between. The CDR3 protein is CASSSARASNSPLHF. DNA of the CDR3: TGTGCCAGCAGCTCCGCCAGGGCGAGCAATTCACCCCTCCACTTT. Looking up the rest from reference TRBV7-2 and TRBJ1-6 gives the full variable domain: GAGVSQSPSNKVTEKGKDVELRCDPISGHTALYWYRQSLGQGLEFLIYFQGNSAPDKSGLPSDRFSAERTGGSVSTLTIQRTQQEDSAVYLCASSSARASNSPLHFGNGTRLTVT.

The rearrangement links TRBV25-1 to TRBJ2-1; D remains unclear. The germline CDR1 and CDR2 sequences are MGHDK and SYGVNS. Trimming took off 0 bases at V and 2 bases at J, with 2 bases between the two ends. The length of the CDR3 is 13 residues. This CDR3 reads CASSEYAYNEQFF. CDR3 DNA: TGTGCCAGCAGTGAATATGCCTACAATGAGCAGTTCTTC.

This chain uses TRBV21-1 with TRBJ1-5. TRBV21-1 is a listed pseudogene. The CDR3 has 16 amino acids. The CDR3 bases are TGTGCCAGCAGCAAAGCGCTTATAAGACGCAATCAGCCCCAGCATTTT. Its translation is CASSKALIRRNQPQHF.

This clonotype was counted a few times. The chain is built from TRBV7-6 and TRBJ1-2; 10 bases are a match to TRBD1. Germline values: CDR1 SGHVS, CDR2 FNYEAQ. The trim removed 5 bases at V and 8 bases at J, leaving 11 bases unmatched. This CDR3 spans 15 amino acids. The CDR3 region is CASSATGTGDGGYTF. As DNA, the CDR3 is TGTGCCAGCAGCGCAACCGGGACAGGGGATGGCGGCTACACCTTC.

V gene TRBV27 combines with J gene TRBJ1-4, with 10 positions matching TRBD1. V dropped 8 bases and J dropped 4; count of bases not matched to a gene: 7. The CDR3 runs to 15 residues. CDR1 and CDR2 (germline): MNHEY, SMNVEV (reference sequence). The DNA for the CDR3 is TGTGCCAGCGCGGACAGGGGGACATATAATGAAAAACTGTTTTTT. Translation gives CASADRGTYNEKLFF.

This clonotype was picked up one time. The J gene is TRBJ1-1, the V gene TRBV18, with 11 nucleotides matching TRBD1. The CDR3 totals 16 residues. Looked up from germline, CDR1 is KGHSH and CDR2 is LQKENI. The V and J ends lost 2 bases and 4 bases, in that order; junction bases with no gene match: 6. The CDR3, as DNA: TGTGCCAGCTCACCATGGGACAGGGGGGTGAGCACTGAAGCTTTCTTT. This codes for CASSPWDRGVSTEAFF.

As to this clonotype: A junction boundary mismatches the germline segment, possibly from a read error. The rearrangement links TRBV4-1 to TRBJ1-5; D gene uncertain. This CDR3 is built from 14 residues. Germline assignment: CDR1 MGHRA and CDR2 YSYEKL. DNA for the CDR3: TGCGCCAGCAGTCAAGCACACGAGAATCAGCCCCAGCATTTT. Protein sequence: CASSQAHENQPQHF.

The chain is built from TRBV15 and TRBJ2-7; no clear D gene. CDR3 length: 13 amino acids. The V end lost 0 bases, the J end lost 4 bases, and 7 bases lay between the germline ends. Germline loops: CDR1 LNHNV, CDR2 YYDKDF (reference sequence). CDR3 nucleotide sequence: TGTGCCACCAGCAGAGATATTGGATACGAGCAGTACTTC. It specifies CATSRDIGYEQYF.

In this sample, this clonotype turned up a few times. This rearrangement joins TRBV6-6 to TRBJ1-2; 8 nucleotides align to TRBD1. CDR3 length equals 14 residues. J lost 7 bases, V lost 2 bases, and 6 bases had no gene match. Germline V lookup: CDR1 MNHNY, CDR2 SVGAGI (reference sequence). This chain's CDR3 is CASSYQGTGSGYTF. Here the CDR3 DNA reads TGTGCCAGCAGTTACCAAGGGACAGGAAGTGGCTACACCTTC.

The chain has TRBV5-6 and TRBJ2-1; 8 bases are a match to TRBD1. Germline CDR1 and CDR2: SGHDT and YYEEEE. The CDR3 spans 15 residues. V was pared by 3 bases and J by 5 bases, with 7 bases of the junction left unmatched. The CDR3 nucleotides read TGTGCCAGCAGCTCCCTGAGGACAGGGAACAATGAGCAGTTCTTC. This codes for CASSSLRTGNNEQFF.

V is TRBV6-2 or TRBV6-3 and J is TRBJ2-7, with 12 bases fitting TRBD2. From germline, CDR1 is MNHEY and CDR2 SVGEGT. The CDR3 totals 18 residues. V dropped 4 bases and J dropped 1; count of bases not matched to a gene: 11. For the CDR3, the DNA is TGTGCCAGCAGTTTGCCGACCCTGACTAGCGGGGGATCCTACGAGCAGTACTTC. Translating gives CASSLPTLTSGGSYEQYF.

This chain connects TRBV3-1 to TRBJ2-5, with 9 bases matching TRBD1. V dropped 0 bases and J dropped 6; count of bases not matched to a gene: 8. CDR1 is LGHDT and CDR2 is YNNKEL in the germline V gene (reference sequence). The CDR3 covers 16 residues. For the CDR3, the DNA is TGTGCCAGCAGCCAAGATCCGACAGGGGGTGGAAAGACCCAGTACTTC. Translated: CASSQDPTGGGKTQYF.

The CDR3 DNA reads TGTGCCAGCAGTTGGGGACTAGCGTACACAGATACGCAGTATTTT. Its protein product is CASSWGLAYTDTQYF. This chain uses TRBV27 with TRBJ2-3; TRBD2 aligns across 10 bases. Germline trimming cut 4 bases from V and 2 bases from J; bases unmatched to any gene: 3. Per the germline V gene, CDR1 is MNHEY and CDR2 is SMNVEV (reference sequence). The CDR3 length is 15 residues.

Only a few counts were recorded for this clonotype. The gene calls are TRBV9 and TRBJ2-5; 8 bases are a match to TRBD1. CDR3 length: 15 residues. J gave up 5 bases and V 0 bases, and 6 bases lay outside the gene matches. CDR1 and CDR2 from the germline V gene are SGDLS and YYNGEE. Here the CDR3 reads CASSVETGVLETQYF. CDR3 in DNA: TGTGCCAGCAGCGTAGAGACAGGGGTCCTGGAGACCCAGTACTTC.